Listed below are T cell receptor beta chains from one sample, sequenced in a study of blood T cell repertoires in COVID-19. TCRdb keeps only in-frame clones here, not all; method: immunoSEQ multiplex PCR. The profile shows some 30,000 clones, 70% to 90% of them singletons. Sequenced sample: peripheral blood. These receptors were obtained from a man in his sixties or seventies with active COVID-19. Both conserved end residues are part of each CDR3. The order of the fields is V gene, J gene, D gene, CDR3 protein. D genes are given only for firm matches.

V: TRBV2; J: TRBJ1-5; D: TRBD1; CDR3: CASSDMTGARNQPQHF
V: TRBV6-2/TRBV6-3; J: TRBJ2-2; D: -; CDR3: CASSYYGGELFF
V: TRBV7-3; J: TRBJ2-2; D: TRBD2; CDR3: CASSRGLAAGELFF
V: TRBV4-1; J: TRBJ2-5; D: TRBD1; CDR3: CASSLSGTVGETQYF
V: TRBV9; J: TRBJ2-3; D: -; CDR3: CASSVSGTSTDTQYF
V: TRBV9; J: TRBJ2-3; D: TRBD1; CDR3: CASSPWTGSTDTQYF
V: TRBV7-2; J: TRBJ2-1; D: -; CDR3: CASRDRVSYNEQFF
V: TRBV5-4; J: TRBJ2-2; D: TRBD2; CDR3: CASSLREGLSGELFF
V: TRBV20-1; J: TRBJ2-1; D: TRBD2; CDR3: CSASYVAGGPLDNEQFF
V: TRBV2; J: TRBJ1-5; D: -; CDR3: CASRGHRDQPQHF